The 10 T cell receptor beta chains in this list originate from one sample, sequenced in a study of T-cell memory formation after mild COVID-19. TCRdb ran MiXCR on the 5' RACE reads and lists one entry per CDR3 protein. The data show a few hundred thousand distinct CDR3 sequences, about 24% seen once. The sequenced sample consisted of PBMCs or a T cell subset sorted from them (not recorded which). These receptors originate from an adult woman who had mild COVID-19 (a few samples of this study predate the infection). Cell type and time point are not known.

The chain couples TRBV5-1 to TRBJ2-5; TRBD1 or TRBD2 may be the D gene (7 bases each). Germline CDR1 is SGHRS and CDR2 is YFSETQ. The V end was cut by 4 bases, the J end by 5 bases, with 21 bases between. The CDR3 is 16 residues long. In DNA form, the CDR3 reads TGCGCCAGCAGCCCCAATTCAGGGGGGGCCTGGGAGACCCAGTACTTC. This gives the protein CASSPNSGGAWETQYF.

The chain couples TRBV29-1 to TRBJ1-2, with D maybe TRBD1 (6 bases). In germline, CDR1 is SQVTM, CDR2 ANQGSEA. The ends were cut back, 0 bases at V and 6 bases at J, with 14 bases in the middle. The length of the CDR3 is 14 residues. CDR3: CSVEDRGRANGYTF. The CDR3 bases are TGCAGCGTTGAAGACAGGGGCCGGGCGAATGGCTACACCTTC.

The chain carries TRBV6-2 or TRBV6-3 and TRBJ2-3; a weak D match, TRBD2 (6 bases). Germline V gene lookup returns CDR1 MNHEY and CDR2 SVGEGT. The CDR3 totals 17 residues. V dropped 5 bases and J dropped 0 bases, with 18 bases sitting between them. This chain's CDR3 is CASSRTRIAVSTDTQYF. The CDR3 DNA reads TGTGCCAGCAGTAGGACAAGGATAGCGGTTAGCACAGATACGCAGTATTTT.

This clonotype was observed once. The chain links TRBV28 to TRBJ1-1, with unresolved D. V was trimmed by 8 bases and J by 1 base, leaving 14 bases between them. In germline, CDR1 is MDHEN, CDR2 SYDVKM. The CDR3 covers 14 residues. CDR3 in DNA: TGTGCCAGCCGTCAAGGAGGGAGGAACACTGAAGCTTTCTTT. Its protein product is CASRQGGRNTEAFF.

This clonotype occurred a few times. The chain recombines TRBV6-5 with TRBJ2-7; 10 bases match TRBD1. Per the germline V gene, CDR1 is MNHEY and CDR2 is SVGAGI. V trimming: 5 bases; J trimming: 7 bases; junction bases outside the gene matches: 11. The CDR3 totals 15 residues. The CDR3 reads CASSPSGQGFWEQYF. As DNA, the CDR3 is TGTGCCAGCAGTCCATCGGGACAGGGGTTTTGGGAGCAGTACTTC.

The chain couples TRBV15 to TRBJ2-7; D is uncertain. V was cut by 3 bases and J by 0 bases, with 12 bases left in between. The CDR3 is 15 residues long. Germline assignment: CDR1 LNHNV and CDR2 YYDKDF (reference sequence). The CDR3 loop reads CATSSNPLYSYEQYF. Here the CDR3 DNA reads TGTGCCACCAGCAGTAATCCCCTCTACTCCTACGAGCAGTACTTC.

V gene TRBV7-2 combines with J gene TRBJ1-2; tentatively, D is TRBD1 (5 bases). This CDR3 region has 13 residues. Trimming cost V 4 bases and J 8 bases, with 14 bases left between them. Germline V gene lookup returns CDR1 SGHTA and CDR2 FQGNSA. The CDR3 bases are TGTGCCAGCAGCTCCGGGGCCAGCCGGGGCTACACCTTC. Its translation: CASSSGASRGYTF.

The chain has TRBV7-3 and TRBJ2-1, with D tentatively TRBD1 (5 bases). CDR1 and CDR2 from the germline V gene are SGHTA and FQGTGA. This CDR3 region has 13 residues. The ends were cut back, 2 bases at V and 9 bases at J, with 11 bases in the middle. The CDR3 is CASSLVGVGEQFF. The CDR3 DNA reads as TGTGCCAGCAGCTTAGTAGGGGTTGGTGAGCAGTTCTTC.

The chain carries TRBV6-1 and TRBJ1-2, with D tentatively TRBD1 (6 bases). Trimming removed 8 bases at V and 8 bases at J, with 21 bases between. The germline V gene encodes CDR1 MNHNS and CDR2 SASEGT. This CDR3 has 14 amino acids. CDR3 sequence (DNA): TGTGCCAGCTCCCGCGGGGACACCCAAGAGGGCTACACCTTC. Residues: CASSRGDTQEGYTF.

The genes are TRBV20-1 and TRBJ2-7; D unclear. Trimming removed 0 bases at V and 3 bases at J, with 12 bases between. Germline V CDR1 and CDR2: DFQATT, SNEGSKA (reference sequence). The CDR3 is 14 amino acids. The CDR3 protein is CSARDRSTYYEQYF. The CDR3 DNA sequence: TGCAGTGCTAGAGATCGCTCGACTTACTACGAGCAGTACTTC.